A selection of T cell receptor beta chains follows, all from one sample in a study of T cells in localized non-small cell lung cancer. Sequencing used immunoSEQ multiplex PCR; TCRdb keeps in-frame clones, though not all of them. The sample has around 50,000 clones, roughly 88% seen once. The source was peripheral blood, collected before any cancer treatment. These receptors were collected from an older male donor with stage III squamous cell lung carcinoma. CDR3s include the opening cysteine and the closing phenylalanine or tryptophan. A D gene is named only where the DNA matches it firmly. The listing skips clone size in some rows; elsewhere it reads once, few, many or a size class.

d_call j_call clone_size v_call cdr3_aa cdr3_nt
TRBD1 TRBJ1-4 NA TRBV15 CATSRGRDRGEKLFF TGTGCCACCAGCAGAGGCCGGGACAGGGGTGAAAAACTGTTTTTT
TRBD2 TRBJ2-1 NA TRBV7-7 CASSLGLGRVDEQFF TGTGCCAGCAGCTTAGGGCTAGGGAGGGTGGATGAGCAGTTCTTC
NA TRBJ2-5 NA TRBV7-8 CASSNRAARVTETQYF TGTGCCAGTAGCAACCGGGCCGCGCGGGTCACAGAGACCCAGTACTTC
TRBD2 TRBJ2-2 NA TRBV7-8 CASSSSSSGGASGELFF TGTGCCAGCAGCTCCTCTTCTAGCGGGGGGGCAAGCGGGGAGCTGTTTTTT
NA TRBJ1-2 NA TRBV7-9 CASIQGGGYGYTF TGTGCCAGCATCCAAGGGGGTGGCTATGGCTACACCTTC
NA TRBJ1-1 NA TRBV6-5 CASSYAGSDTEAFF TGTGCCAGCAGTTACGCAGGGTCGGACACTGAAGCTTTCTTT
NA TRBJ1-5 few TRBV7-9 CASSPGRNQPQHF TGTGCCAGCAGCCCCGGGAGAAATCAGCCCCAGCATTTT
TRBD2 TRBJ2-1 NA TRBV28 CASSFQASGGNEQFF TGTGCCAGCAGTTTTCAGGCTAGCGGGGGCAATGAGCAGTTCTTC
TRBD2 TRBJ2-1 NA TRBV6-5 CASSYSAGTSLFF TGTGCCAGCAGTTACTCTGCCGGGACTAGCTTATTCTTC
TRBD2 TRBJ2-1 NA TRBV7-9 CASSAGTSGVSEQFF TGTGCCAGCAGCGCAGGGACTAGCGGGGTCAGTGAGCAGTTCTTC
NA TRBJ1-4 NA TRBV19 CASSSPWDNEKLFF TGTGCCAGTAGTTCACCATGGGATAATGAAAAACTGTTTTTT
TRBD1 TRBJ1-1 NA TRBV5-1 CASTPRGQGNTEAFF TGCGCCAGCACCCCTAGGGGACAGGGGAACACTGAAGCTTTCTTT
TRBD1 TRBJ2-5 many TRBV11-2 CASSFFGQGKETQYF TGTGCCAGCAGCTTTTTTGGACAGGGAAAAGAGACCCAGTACTTC
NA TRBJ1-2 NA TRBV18 CASSPPDRVRGYTF TGTGCCAGCTCACCACCGGACCGGGTTCGGGGCTACACCTTC
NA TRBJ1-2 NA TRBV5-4 CASSLEGGGYTF TGTGCCAGCAGCTTGGAGGGAGGGGGCTACACCTTC
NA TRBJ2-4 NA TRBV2 CASSEGENIQYF TGCGCCAGCAGTGAAGGGGAAAACATTCAGTACTTC
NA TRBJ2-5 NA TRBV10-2 CASSEDTQETQYF TGCGCCAGCAGTGAGGACACCCAAGAGACCCAGTACTTC
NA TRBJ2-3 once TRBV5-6 CASSPLSSTDTQYF TGTGCCAGCAGTCCATTGTCCTCCACAGATACGCAGTATTTT
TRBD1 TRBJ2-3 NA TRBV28 CASSSPGQGAKDTQYF TGTGCCAGCAGTTCACCGGGACAGGGGGCAAAAGATACGCAGTATTTT
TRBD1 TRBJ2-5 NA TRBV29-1 CSVRGGTDPRETQYF TGCAGCGTCAGAGGTGGGACAGATCCCCGGGAGACCCAGTACTTC
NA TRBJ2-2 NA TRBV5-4 CASSLEVRGTGELFF TGTGCCAGCAGCTTGGAGGTCAGGGGAACCGGGGAGCTGTTTTTT
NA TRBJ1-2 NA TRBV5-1 CASSLAAQGDGYTF TGCGCCAGCAGCTTGGCCGCGCAGGGCGATGGCTACACCTTC
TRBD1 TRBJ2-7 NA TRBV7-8 CASSPTSSGTVFYEQYF TGTGCCAGCAGCCCCACATCCTCCGGGACAGTGTTTTACGAGCAGTACTTC
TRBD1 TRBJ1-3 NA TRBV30 CAWTYRGLGNTIYF TGTGCCTGGACCTACAGGGGGTTAGGAAACACCATATATTTT
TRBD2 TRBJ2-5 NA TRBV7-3 CASSLGTSGYQETQYF TGTGCCAGCAGCTTAGGGACTAGCGGATACCAAGAGACCCAGTACTTC
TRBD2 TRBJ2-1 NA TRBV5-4 CASSLTSGRFSDEQFF TGTGCCAGCAGCTTGACTAGCGGGAGATTTAGCGATGAGCAGTTCTTC
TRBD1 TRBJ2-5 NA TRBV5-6 CASSYQDREETQYF TGTGCCAGCAGCTACCAGGACAGGGAAGAGACCCAGTACTTC
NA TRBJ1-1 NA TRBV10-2 CASSGGGGTEAFF TGCGCCAGCAGTGGAGGGGGAGGAACTGAAGCTTTCTTT
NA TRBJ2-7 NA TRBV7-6 CASSFSGAYEQYF TGTGCCAGCAGCTTCTCGGGAGCTTACGAGCAGTACTTC
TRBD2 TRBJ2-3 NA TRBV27 CASSLLAGGFTDTQYF TGTGCCAGCAGTTTACTAGCGGGGGGCTTCACAGATACGCAGTATTTT
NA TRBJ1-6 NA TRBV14 CASSLPGPGNSPLHF TGTGCCAGCAGCCTCCCGGGACCGGGTAATTCACCCCTCCACTTT
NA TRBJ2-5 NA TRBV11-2 CASSLAFETQYF TGTGCCAGCAGCTTAGCGTTTGAGACCCAGTACTTC
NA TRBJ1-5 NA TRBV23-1 CASSQQGRVLGDQPQHF TGCGCCAGCAGTCAGCAGGGCAGGGTCCTTGGCGATCAGCCCCAGCATTTT
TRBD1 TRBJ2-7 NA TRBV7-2 CASSPRRRGLTHEQYF TGTGCCAGCAGCCCGCGACGTAGGGGGCTAACCCACGAGCAGTACTTC
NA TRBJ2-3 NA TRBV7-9 CASSLASHWGDTQYF TGTGCCAGCAGCTTAGCAAGCCATTGGGGAGATACGCAGTATTTT
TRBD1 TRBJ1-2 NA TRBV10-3 CAISGTGGAVNYGYTF TGTGCCATCAGCGGGACAGGGGGCGCGGTGAACTATGGCTACACCTTC
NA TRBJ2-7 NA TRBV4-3 CASSQDLVPTYEQYF TGCGCCAGCAGCCAAGATCTCGTTCCAACCTACGAGCAGTACTTC